The rows below give T cell receptor beta chains drawn from one sample of a study of blood T cell repertoires in COVID-19. Method: immunoSEQ multiplex PCR; TCRdb's copy keeps in-frame clones and lacks some. Found here are 68,000 or so clones, about 85% of them singletons; the top ten hold about 3%. Sequenced sample: peripheral blood. The receptors shown here come from a woman between 45 and 60 years old with COVID-19, enrolled during active disease. Both conserved end residues are part of each CDR3. D genes are given only for firm matches. Only some rows state a clone size, as once, few, many or a class for expanded clones.

V gene	clone size	J gene	D gene	CDR3 DNA	CDR3 protein
TRBV27	few	TRBJ1-6	TRBD1	TGTGCCAGCAGTTTTTATGGGGTACCGGGACAGTTGAATTCACCCCTCCACTTT	CASSFYGVPGQLNSPLHF
TRBV7-9	-	TRBJ2-5	TRBD2	TGTGCCAGCAGCGCACCGGGACTAGCGGAAGAGACCCAGTACTTC	CASSAPGLAEETQYF
TRBV9	-	TRBJ1-4	TRBD1	TGTGCCAGCAGCTCCCCGCAGGGGGGTCCGAGTGAAAAACTGTTTTTT	CASSSPQGGPSEKLFF
TRBV6-5	-	TRBJ2-1	-	TGTGCCAGCAGTTACTCGGGGGGCTCCTACAATGAGCAGTTCTTC	CASSYSGGSYNEQFF
TRBV11-2	-	TRBJ1-2	TRBD1	TGTGCCAGCAGCTTGACAGGGTTTTACTATGGCTACACCTTC	CASSLTGFYYGYTF
TRBV6-6	-	TRBJ2-1	TRBD2	TGTGCCAGCAGTTGGTCAGCGGGAGGCTCCTACAATGAGCAGTTCTTC	CASSWSAGGSYNEQFF
TRBV4-2	-	TRBJ2-7	TRBD2	TGTGCCAGCAGCCAGCCGGGACTAGCGATAACCGAGCAGTACTTC	CASSQPGLAITEQYF
TRBV4-1	-	TRBJ1-4	TRBD1	TGCGCCAGCAGCCCATTCGGGACAGGGGGTGAAAAACTGTTTTTT	CASSPFGTGGEKLFF
TRBV4-1	-	TRBJ2-1	TRBD2	TGCGCCAGCAGCGTCGGCGTCAGCGGGAGGGCTGGTGAGCAGTTCTTC	CASSVGVSGRAGEQFF
TRBV28	-	TRBJ1-1	TRBD1	TGTGCCAGCAGTTTGGAGGGACAGTACACTGAAGCTTTCTTT	CASSLEGQYTEAFF
TRBV5-1	-	TRBJ2-2	TRBD2	TGCGCCAGCAGCTCTGGACTAGCGGAATTGGTAGGCACCGGGGAGCTGTTTTTT	CASSSGLAELVGTGELFF
TRBV3-1/TRBV3-2	-	TRBJ2-7	TRBD2	TGTGCCAGCAGCCAAGTCTTTATGAGCGGGAGGCCCTACGAGCAGTACTTC	CASSQVFMSGRPYEQYF
TRBV14	-	TRBJ1-3	TRBD1	TGTGCCAGCAGCCAAAGGCCACAGGGGTGGTCTGGAAACACCATATATTTT	CASSQRPQGWSGNTIYF
TRBV30	-	TRBJ2-7	TRBD1	TGTGCCTGGAGTGTACTAGGCAGGGGGAAAGAAGAGCAGTACTTC	CAWSVLGRGKEEQYF
TRBV5-1	-	TRBJ1-2	-	TGCGCCAGCAGGGCCCGGGAAGCAACTATGGCTAGTACCTTC	CASRAREATMASTF
TRBV18	-	TRBJ2-3	-	TGTGCCAGCTCACAGAGACTTCCCGGAGTCACAGATACGCAGTATTTT	CASSQRLPGVTDTQYF
TRBV7-9	-	TRBJ1-4	TRBD1	TGTGCCAGCACCCCGGGACAGAGTAATGAAAAACTGTTTTTT	CASTPGQSNEKLFF
TRBV2	-	TRBJ2-7	-	TGTGCCAGCAGTAAAACAGGTTACGAGCAGTACTTC	CASSKTGYEQYF
TRBV10-3	-	TRBJ2-1	TRBD2	TGTGCCATCAGTCCCCGCGGGGGGCCTTGGGGCCATGAGCAGTTCTTC	CAISPRGGPWGHEQFF
TRBV7-9	few	TRBJ2-7	TRBD2	TGTGCCAGCAGCTTAGGGTCAGCGGGAGTTAACGAGCAGTACTTC	CASSLGSAGVNEQYF
TRBV5-1	-	TRBJ2-3	-	TGCGCCAGCAGCTTGTCTAACCCAAAAACAGATACGCAGTATTTT	CASSLSNPKTDTQYF
TRBV5-4	-	TRBJ2-7	TRBD2	TGTGCCAGCAGCTGGCGAAGCGGGAGCGCCGAGCAGTACTTC	CASSWRSGSAEQYF
TRBV15	-	TRBJ2-6	TRBD2	TGTGCCACCAGCTCAATTAGCGGGGCCCTCTCTGGGGCCAACGTCCTGACTTTC	CATSSISGALSGANVLTF
TRBV10-3	-	TRBJ2-7	TRBD2	TGTGCCATCAGTGGGAGGGCTAGCGGGAGTAGGAGGCAGTACTTC	CAISGRASGSRRQYF
TRBV7-9	-	TRBJ2-5	-	TGTGCCAGCAGCTTACTATCCGGGGGGCTTTACACGGAGACCCAGTACTTC	CASSLLSGGLYTETQYF
TRBV5-1	-	TRBJ1-2	-	TGCGCCAGCAGCCTAACGCGGGGGAACTATGGCTACACCTTC	CASSLTRGNYGYTF